This T cell receptor beta chain derives from a study of cytotoxic CD8 clonotypes in ibrutinib-treated CLL. In the study overall: Collecting the response samples happened after a median 12 months of treatment, with a range of 6 to 36.

Only in-frame clones appear in the TCRdb table, and some are missing; sequencing was by immunoSEQ multiplex PCR. The table lists roughly 63,000 clones, 57% of them singletons. Study-wide points: Public clonotypes, rarely seen, contracted or held steady on treatment. Clonality climbed at ibrutinib response, then dropped toward baseline at progression.

Trimming removed 3 bases at V and 4 bases at J, with 7 bases between. The CDR3 is 13 amino acids. Looked up from germline, CDR1 is MNHEY and CDR2 is SMNVEV (reference sequence). Comment on this clone: What it binds is not known. This sample includes further DNA sequences coding for the same CDR3.

This sequence joins TRBV27 and TRBJ2-4; D unclear. The TCR comes from a human donor with chronic lymphocytic leukemia. The material sequenced was PBMCs, taken after 12 months of ibrutinib treatment. CDR3 DNA: TGTGCCAGCAGTTTTTCAGTTAAAAACATTCAGTACTTC. This translates into CASSFSVKNIQYF.